Following are 32 T cell receptor beta chains from one sample sequenced in a study of shared clonotypes between healthy human individuals. Using immunoSEQ multiplex PCR, the repertoire was profiled, and TCRdb retains in-frame clones only, with some absent. This table has just over 2,000,000 clones, over 85% appearing once. The naive CD8 fraction comprised CD45RO-negative cells positively selected for CCR7 and excluded terminally differentiated effector memory CD45RA+ cells. Sequences were obtained from naive CD8+ T cells sorted from blood. The origin of the receptors is a man younger than 30 in good health.

This clone was detected once. The chain employs TRBV11-2 and TRBJ2-1, with D perhaps matching TRBD1 or TRBD2 (5 bases each). The germline V gene has CDR1 SGHAT and CDR2 FQNNGV. The V end lost 2 bases, the J end lost 7 bases, and 21 bases lay between the germline ends. This CDR3 has 17 residues. The CDR3 DNA follows: TGTGCCAGCAGCTTATGGGGACGGAGTCCCTCCTGGAATGAGCAGTTCTTC. Protein product: CASSLWGRSPSWNEQFF.

The chain recombines TRBV27 with TRBJ2-7; D may match TRBD1 or TRBD2 (5 bases each). Trimming pared 0 bases from V and 2 bases from J, leaving 14 bases between. This CDR3 region has 16 residues. The germline V gene has CDR1 MNHEY and CDR2 SMNVEV (reference sequence). CDR3 protein: CASSLSGPGTPYEQYF. In DNA form, the CDR3 reads TGTGCCAGCAGTTTATCCGGACCAGGGACCCCCTACGAGCAGTACTTC.

This clone came up once. The gene calls are TRBV7-8 and TRBJ1-2; 7 bases agree with TRBD1. V gave up 4 bases and J gave up 6 bases; unmatched junction bases: 14. Germline V CDR1 and CDR2: SGHVS, FQNEAQ. The CDR3 extends over 16 amino acids. The CDR3: CASSWITGDATHGYTF. The CDR3 coding sequence is TGTGCCAGCAGCTGGATCACAGGGGATGCAACCCATGGCTACACCTTC.

The CDR3 nucleotides read TGTGCCAGCAGCTGGGCCCCTCTCGAGCAGTACTTC. Translating it yields CASSWAPLEQYF. V and J are TRBV11-2 and TRBJ2-7; D unresolved. The ends were cut back, 4 bases at V and 6 bases at J, with 10 bases in the middle. The CDR3 runs to 12 residues. Germline V gives CDR1 SGHAT, CDR2 FQNNGV.

This sequence joins TRBV29-1 and TRBJ1-5, with 7 bases aligning to TRBD1. The V and J ends lost 8 bases and 3 bases, in that order; junction bases with no gene match: 7. The CDR3 covers 13 residues. The germline CDR1 and CDR2 sequences are SQVTM and ANQGSEA. The chain's CDR3 is CSTATGYNQPQHF. The CDR3 nucleotides read TGCAGCACGGCGACAGGGTACAATCAGCCCCAGCATTTT.

The chain has TRBV7-6 and TRBJ2-7; D perhaps matches TRBD2 (6 bases). Germline V gene sequence: CDR1 SGHVS, CDR2 FNYEAQ. Trimming shortened V by 5 bases and J by 2 bases, and 25 bases separated the two germline ends. The CDR3 has 18 residues. CDR3 sequence reads: CASSPGLLYTRETYEQYF. CDR3 nucleotide sequence: TGTGCCAGCAGCCCAGGGCTTCTCTACACACGGGAGACCTACGAGCAGTACTTC.

The chain combines TRBV27 with TRBJ2-7; D not resolved. V shed 6 bases and J shed 3 bases, with 21 bases lying between them. Germline V gives CDR1 MNHEY, CDR2 SMNVEV (reference sequence). The CDR3 consists of 16 residues. The CDR3 reads CASSLSFGVVIYEQYF. CDR3 DNA sequence: TGTGCCAGCAGCCTCAGTTTTGGGGTAGTCATCTACGAGCAGTACTTC.

This chain uses TRBV28 with TRBJ1-5; TRBD1 matches at 7 bases. CDR3 length: 15 amino acids. J gave up 3 bases and V 5 bases, and 7 bases lay outside the gene matches. Germline-derived CDR1 and CDR2 are MDHEN and SYDVKM. CDR3 coding DNA: TGTGCCAGCAGTACGACAGGGATGGTCAATCAGCCCCAGCATTTT. It yields the protein CASSTTGMVNQPQHF.

J is TRBJ1-3 and V is TRBV5-6, with D possibly TRBD1 on 5 matching bases. Germline assignment: CDR1 SGHDT and CDR2 YYEEEE. V lost 3 bases, J lost 4 bases, and 11 bases lay in between. The CDR3 consists of 14 residues. CDR3 in amino acids: CASSYRQWGNTIYF. The CDR3 DNA reads TGTGCCAGCAGCTACAGACAGTGGGGAAACACCATATATTTT. The whole variable domain, remainder taken from reference TRBV5-6 and TRBJ1-3, is DAGVTQSPTHLIKTRGQQVTLRCSPKSGHDTVSWYQQALGQGPQFIFQYYEEEERQRGNFPDRFSGHQFPNYSSELNVNALLLGDSALYLCASSYRQWGNTIYFGEGSWLTVV.

The gene calls are TRBV28 and TRBJ2-3; D is undetermined. The V gene's germline CDR1 is MDHEN and CDR2 SYDVKM. CDR3 length: 15 residues. V was clipped by 5 bases and J by 2 bases, with 14 bases between them. The CDR3 region is CASSNPIEATDTQYF. In DNA form, the CDR3 reads TGTGCCAGCAGTAATCCTATCGAAGCCACAGATACGCAGTATTTT.

The V gene is TRBV11-1, the J gene TRBJ2-7; weak D call: TRBD1 (6 bases). The CDR3 has 14 amino acids. The germline gives CDR1 SGHAT, CDR2 FQDESV (reference sequence). The V end lost 0 bases, the J end lost 2 bases, and 8 bases lay between the germline ends. The CDR3 is CASSLATGTYEQYF. The CDR3 DNA follows: TGTGCCAGCAGCTTAGCCACAGGGACCTACGAGCAGTACTTC.

The chain has TRBV13 and TRBJ1-1; no firm D call. Trimming shortened V by 4 bases and J by 0 bases, and 15 bases separated the two germline ends. The CDR3 totals 16 residues. Germline-derived CDR1 and CDR2 are PRHDT and FYEKMQ (reference sequence). DNA for the CDR3: TGTGCCAGCAGCTCCGTCACAGAAAGTCTGAACACTGAAGCTTTCTTT. Amino acid sequence: CASSSVTESLNTEAFF.

This clone is a singleton in its sample. The chain carries TRBV2 and TRBJ2-2; D uncertain. The CDR3 spans 11 residues. Trimming pared 3 bases from V and 7 bases from J, leaving 3 bases between. In germline, CDR1 is SNHLY, CDR2 FYNNEI. As DNA, the CDR3 is TGTGCCAGCAGTGATTACGGGGAGCTGTTTTTT. Protein: CASSDYGELFF. Using reference TRBV2 and TRBJ2-2 for the parts outside the CDR3, the full variable domain is EPEVTQTPSHQVTQMGQEVILRCVPISNHLYFYWYRQILGQKVEFLVSFYNNEISEKSEIFDDQFSVERPDGSNFTLKIRSTKLEDSAMYFCASSDYGELFFGEGSRLTVL.

V usage is TRBV10-2 and J usage is TRBJ1-5; no clear D. The CDR3 loop spans 16 amino acids. V lost 2 bases to trimming and J lost 0 bases, with 11 bases between them. Germline V gene lookup returns CDR1 WSHSY and CDR2 SAAADI. The CDR3 DNA follows: TGCGCCAGCAGTGAGATTGTGGGCCTTAGCAATCAGCCCCAGCATTTT. It encodes CASSEIVGLSNQPQHF.

J is TRBJ2-2 and V is TRBV5-6; D not certain. There are 17 residues in the CDR3. V lost 4 bases, J lost 1 base, and 17 bases lay in between. Germline V gene lookup returns CDR1 SGHDT and CDR2 YYEEEE. The CDR3 nucleotides are TGTGCCAGCAGCATCACGTTCGGAACAGTGAACACCGGGGAGCTGTTTTTT. It yields the protein CASSITFGTVNTGELFF.

The chain links TRBV5-4 to TRBJ1-2; possibly TRBD1 for D (5 bases). Germline lookup yields CDR1 SGHNT and CDR2 YYREEE (reference sequence). The CDR3 consists of 15 residues. The V end was cut by 1 base, the J end by 3 bases, with 13 bases between. The CDR3 DNA reads as TGTGCCAGCAGCTTGTGGGCAGGGCCCGACTATGGCTACACCTTC. Its translation: CASSLWAGPDYGYTF.

The chain couples TRBV11-2 to TRBJ2-5; maybe TRBD2 (5 bases). This CDR3 contains 16 residues. The V gene's germline CDR1 is SGHAT and CDR2 FQNNGV. V lost 5 bases and J lost 5, with 21 bases in between. The chain's CDR3 is CASSRGAAVNRETQYF. DNA for the CDR3: TGTGCCAGCAGCCGTGGAGCGGCGGTTAATCGGGAGACCCAGTACTTC.

This clone was counted a single time. V and J are TRBV4-2 and TRBJ1-1; maybe TRBD1 (5 bases). The CDR3 sequence is 14 residues long. V was pared by 0 bases and J by 4 bases, with 9 bases between. Germline values: CDR1 LGHNA, CDR2 YNFKEQ. CDR3 loop: CASSQEERGTEAFF. CDR3 sequence (DNA): TGTGCCAGCAGCCAAGAGGAGAGGGGCACTGAAGCTTTCTTT.

V is TRBV2 and J is TRBJ2-1; TRBD1 is a possible D gene (5 bases). This CDR3 contains 14 residues. V was clipped by 3 bases and J by 9 bases, with 15 bases between them. Germline CDR1 SNHLY, CDR2 FYNNEI. In nucleotides, the CDR3 is TGTGCCAGCAGTGATCTCACAGGTACGGGTGAGCAGTTCTTC. Protein: CASSDLTGTGEQFF. The full variable domain, in which reference TRBV2 and TRBJ2-1 provide the parts outside the CDR3, is EPEVTQTPSHQVTQMGQEVILRCVPISNHLYFYWYRQILGQKVEFLVSFYNNEISEKSEIFDDQFSVERPDGSNFTLKIRSTKLEDSAMYFCASSDLTGTGEQFFGPGTRLTVL.

V gene TRBV13 combines with J gene TRBJ2-5, with TRBD2 matching over 10 bases. The CDR3 is 16 amino acids. With V trimmed by 2 bases and J by 4 bases, 7 bases remained unmatched. Germline CDR1 and CDR2: PRHDT and FYEKMQ (reference sequence). The CDR3 sequence: CASSLRASGSRETQYF. Here the CDR3 DNA reads TGTGCCAGCAGCTTAAGGGCTAGCGGGAGTAGAGAGACCCAGTACTTC.

The chain combines TRBV7-9 with TRBJ2-1; tentative D call: TRBD2 (6 bases). Germline lookup yields CDR1 SEHNR and CDR2 FQNEAQ (reference sequence). V lost 8 bases and J 9 bases, leaving 17 bases between the germline ends. This CDR3 has 13 amino acids. DNA for the CDR3: TGTGCCAGCTCCCGGGGGTTGGGCTCTGAGCAGTTCTTC. This sequence encodes CASSRGLGSEQFF.

V is TRBV30 and J is TRBJ2-3; D is unresolved. Trimming stripped 7 bases from V and 5 bases from J, with 7 bases between. This CDR3 comprises 10 residues. Germline CDR1 and CDR2: GTSNPN and SVGIG (reference sequence). The CDR3 coding sequence is TGTGCCTTGGAGAAAGATACGCAGTATTTT. It yields the protein CALEKDTQYF.

CDR3 sequence: CASSEDSGGPLYGYTF. In DNA, the CDR3 is TGTGCCAGCAGTGAAGATAGTGGAGGCCCCCTCTATGGCTACACCTTC. V usage is TRBV6-1 and J usage is TRBJ1-2; D call uncertain. Between the trimmed V and J ends, which lost 1 base and 4 bases, there was a span of 16 bases. The CDR3 consists of 16 residues. The germline V gene encodes CDR1 MNHNS and CDR2 SASEGT.

A single count supports this clone. The chain couples TRBV6-5 to TRBJ1-1; 11 bases match TRBD1. This CDR3 contains 15 residues. Unmatched junction bases numbered 5, after V lost 4 bases and J lost 4 bases. Germline CDR1 is MNHEY and CDR2 is SVGAGI. The CDR3 sequence: CASSSSGTGGTEAFF. In DNA, the CDR3 is TGTGCCAGCAGTTCATCCGGGACAGGGGGCACTGAAGCTTTCTTT.

In regard to this clone: Other nucleotide sequences from this sample produce the same CDR3. The chain combines TRBV6-6 with TRBJ2-7, with 11 positions matching TRBD1. Germline V gives CDR1 MNHNY, CDR2 SVGAGI (reference sequence). The CDR3 sequence is 14 residues long. J gave up 4 bases and V 2 bases, and 1 base lay outside the gene matches. The CDR3 nucleotides are TGTGCCAGCAGTTACGGGACAGGGGGGTACGAGCAGTACTTC. Translation gives CASSYGTGGYEQYF.

The chain joins TRBV27 to TRBJ2-6, with 10 bases aligning to TRBD1. The CDR3 is 19 residues long. The V and J ends lost 5 bases and 0 bases, in that order; junction bases with no gene match: 10. In germline, CDR1 is MNHEY, CDR2 SMNVEV (reference sequence). CDR3: CASSTRDRGRTSGANVLTF. DNA for the CDR3: TGTGCCAGCAGTACCCGGGACAGGGGTAGGACCTCTGGGGCCAACGTCCTGACTTTC.

The chain joins TRBV10-2 to TRBJ2-3, with TRBD2 matching 8 bases. Germline V gives CDR1 WSHSY, CDR2 SAAADI. There are 14 residues in the CDR3. V lost 8 bases to trimming and J lost 1 base; unmatched junction nucleotides: 5. The CDR3: CASAAGAGTDTQYF. CDR3 coding DNA: TGCGCCAGCGCAGCGGGAGCGGGCACAGATACGCAGTATTTT.

The chain recombines TRBV7-8 with TRBJ2-1; 11 positions agree with TRBD2. The CDR3 spans 15 residues. Germline V gives CDR1 SGHVS, CDR2 FQNEAQ. With 1 base clipped from V and 6 bases from J, the junction kept 2 bases outside the gene matches. The CDR3 here is CASSLVAGGPNEQFF. DNA for the CDR3: TGTGCCAGCAGCTTAGTAGCGGGAGGGCCCAATGAGCAGTTCTTC.

This clone showed up just once. The chain employs TRBV4-1 and TRBJ2-1; D possibly corresponds to TRBD2 (6 bases). V lost 5 bases, J lost 7 bases, and 12 bases lay in between. CDR1 MGHRA and CDR2 YSYEKL come from the germline V gene. The length of the CDR3 is 13 residues. The CDR3 bases are TGCGCCAGCAGCTGGTCGGGAGAGAATGAGCAGTTCTTC. Amino acid sequence: CASSWSGENEQFF.

This chain uses TRBV6-1 with TRBJ2-7, with TRBD2 identical over 8 bases. This CDR3 region has 14 residues. V dropped 6 bases and J dropped 2; count of bases not matched to a gene: 6. CDR1 and CDR2 from the germline V gene are MNHNS and SASEGT. This CDR3 is CASSHPGRAYEQYF. Here the CDR3 DNA reads TGTGCCAGCAGCCACCCCGGGAGGGCCTACGAGCAGTACTTC.

The chain combines TRBV5-6 with TRBJ2-7, with 10 positions matching TRBD2. The trim removed 0 bases at V and 4 bases at J, leaving 7 bases unmatched. This CDR3 contains 16 residues. Germline loops: CDR1 SGHDT, CDR2 YYEEEE. The CDR3 sequence: CASSLASGGPWYEQYF. The CDR3, as DNA: TGTGCCAGCAGCTTGGCTAGCGGGGGTCCTTGGTACGAGCAGTACTTC.

V is TRBV5-8 and J is TRBJ1-1; D uncertain. From germline, CDR1 is SGHTS and CDR2 YDEGEE. This CDR3 has 12 residues. Trimming removed 4 bases from V and 3 bases from J, with 7 bases in between. In nucleotides, the CDR3 is TGTGCCAGCAGCCTCAGTTACACTGAAGCTTTCTTT. Translated: CASSLSYTEAFF.